This T cell receptor (beta chain) was captured by sequencing in a study of metastatic and nonmetastatic thyroid tumors. For the study at large: Repertoire comparison spanned blood and tumor or nodule tissue of malignant and benign thyroid patients.

Germline V CDR1 and CDR2: MGHRA, YSYEKL. V shed 4 bases, J shed 3 bases, and the junction held 8 bases outside the gene matches. The CDR3 runs to 15 residues. Per the study methods: The study took CDR3 differences across clinicopathological groups and made a distant-metastasis classifier for papillary thyroid cancer from them. TCRdb reprocessed the PCR reads via MiXCR. TCRdb's processing, not the authors' own work, is the source of the V and J calls. The data hold about 16,000 clones, with roughly 29% observed a single time. With respect to this clone: Its antigen is as yet unknown.

The study, taken as a whole, reports: Malignant thyroid tumors reportedly exceeded benign nodules significantly in TCR beta diversity, with the difference appearing in blood and tumor.

Patients had received no treatment of any kind before thyroid surgery. The rearrangement links TRBV4-1 to TRBJ1-2; 7 nucleotides line up with TRBD1. The material sequenced was tumor tissue. The receptor's source is a male donor with papillary thyroid cancer or a benign thyroid nodule (not recorded which). Some clones in this sample may be carry-over from other donors' samples. CDR3 in amino acids: CASSRITGTDYGYTF. In DNA form, the CDR3 reads TGCGCCAGCAGCCGGATTACCGGGACAGACTATGGCTACACCTTC.